These T cell receptor beta chains were read from a single sample in a study of patients and donors after allogeneic stem cell transplantation. TCRdb reprocessed the RT-PCR reads via MiXCR and lists one record per CDR3 protein. The data contain roughly 880,000 distinct CDR3 sequences, roughly 18% of them singletons. Material: blood, either unsorted or a sorted T cell fraction (not recorded which). These receptors all stem from a human donor who was either an allogeneic HSCT recipient or a stem cell or donor lymphocyte infusion donor (not recorded which). It is not recorded whose cells these are; they may come from a transplant donor. The CDR3 runs from the conserved cysteine through the conserved F or W. Rows give clone size only sometimes, using once, few, many, or a class for an expanded clone.

size: .; V: TRBV6-2/TRBV6-3; CDR3: CASSYTPNSYNEQFF
size: few; V: TRBV5-1; CDR3: CASSLPGTPEAFF
size: .; V: TRBV2; CDR3: CASDPSGGEQYF
size: .; V: TRBV6-5; CDR3: CASSRGEGAAFF
size: few; V: TRBV11-1; CDR3: CAVSGGRNKTEAFF
size: .; V: TRBV6-1; CDR3: CASSRDFGETQYF
size: .; V: TRBV7-9; CDR3: CASSATRTKETQYF
size: .; V: TRBV7-9; CDR3: CASSLIRVPYEQYF
size: few; V: TRBV13; CDR3: CASGDRGLDGYTF
size: .; V: TRBV7-6; CDR3: CASSLAGQAPTYEQYF
size: many; V: TRBV10-3; CDR3: CAITLQGTGELFF
size: .; V: TRBV5-1; CDR3: CASSGGTGINSPLHF
size: few; V: TRBV27; CDR3: CASSSRTGVNYGYTF
size: .; V: TRBV28; CDR3: CASKGQPFSGNTIYF
size: .; V: TRBV2; CDR3: CASSEAPLPGGRPHNEQFF
size: .; V: TRBV5-6; CDR3: CASSPSGASYEQYF
size: few; V: TRBV12-3/TRBV12-4; CDR3: CASSPWGGGIGNYGYTF
size: many; V: TRBV7-2; CDR3: CASSLGGRRGNTIYF
size: few; V: TRBV25-1; CDR3: CASRKVTGGPRTEAFF
size: .; V: TRBV11-1; CDR3: CASSLVGQGSAGNQPQHF
size: .; V: TRBV30; CDR3: CAWSPGADTQYF
size: .; V: TRBV30; CDR3: CAWSASGNTIYF
size: .; V: TRBV19; CDR3: CASSRTGGAGTEAFF
size: few; V: TRBV7-9; CDR3: CASSYTATSSGANVLTF
size: few; V: TRBV4-1; CDR3: CASSQDQDSANTGELFF
size: .; V: TRBV18; CDR3: CASSPPSNRAYEQYF
size: few; V: TRBV4-2; CDR3: CASSQDVRGSGGGETQYF
size: few; V: TRBV6-2/TRBV6-3; CDR3: CASSYSDSFPNTGELFF
size: few; V: TRBV5-6; CDR3: CASSLGHLTNEKLFF
size: .; V: TRBV20-1; CDR3: CSARRGRGGFTEAFF
size: .; V: TRBV4-2; CDR3: CASSPYGNEQFF
size: few; V: TRBV7-6; CDR3: CASSLGSGQGSGNTIYF
size: few; V: TRBV6-1; CDR3: CASSELGAYNEQFF
size: .; V: TRBV5-1; CDR3: CASSPAEGRSTQYF
size: many; V: TRBV6-5; CDR3: CASSYGTGGNQPQHF
size: many; V: TRBV25-1; CDR3: CASGVSYEQYF
size: many; V: TRBV12-3/TRBV12-4; CDR3: CASSPRDRVGAEAFF
size: few; V: TRBV9; CDR3: CASSVGTSGWEGNEQYF
size: .; V: TRBV3-1; CDR3: CASSLLDREGGYTF
size: .; V: TRBV18; CDR3: CASSTGTGTTNYGYTF
size: .; V: TRBV9; CDR3: CASSPTAGTNYEQYF
size: few; V: TRBV6-5; CDR3: CASRGGNEKLFF
size: many; V: TRBV10-3; CDR3: CATGTSEETQYF
size: few; V: TRBV6-1; CDR3: CASRQGDYGYTF
size: .; V: TRBV6-5; CDR3: CASSYASSYNSPLHF
size: .; V: TRBV20-1; CDR3: CSAEKGGEAEAFF
size: few; V: TRBV6-5; CDR3: CASSYGISLQAFF
size: few; V: TRBV5-5; CDR3: CASSGKQGLDVWKLFF
size: .; V: TRBV6-5; CDR3: CASSYSGSGRFIKTQYF
size: many; V: TRBV4-3; CDR3: CASSQVGQGSSYGYTF
size: .; V: TRBV19; CDR3: CASSRAWGEYEKLFF
size: .; V: TRBV7-3; CDR3: CASSSISGGTTDTQYF
size: .; V: TRBV7-9; CDR3: CASSLGAPGKNSPLHF
size: few; V: TRBV24-1; CDR3: CATSDLNTGNEQFF
size: few; V: TRBV7-2; CDR3: CASSLVVDYTGELFF
size: many; V: TRBV5-6; CDR3: CASSERKRTTDTQYF
size: .; V: TRBV9; CDR3: CASSGRLGAGIQETQYF
size: few; V: TRBV11-2; CDR3: CASSSTGMFYEQYF
size: few; V: TRBV7-8; CDR3: CASRVAGGLREQYF
size: .; V: TRBV12-3/TRBV12-4; CDR3: CASSGLAGVGEQFF